These 6 T cell receptor beta chains were sequenced from one sample in a study of identical twins. TCRdb recomputed calls from the 5' RACE reads with MiXCR, one row per CDR3 protein. Of around 100,000 distinct CDR3 sequences listed, under 7% were seen once; the top ten hold less than 15%. The sequencing input was memory T cells sorted from blood. Receptors originate from a woman aged 45-60 years in good health.

In its sample, this clonotype was seen many times. This chain joins TRBV3-1 and TRBJ1-1; possibly TRBD1 for D (5 bases). With 4 bases removed from V and 10 bases from J, the gap between germline ends came to 16 bases. This CDR3 is 13 amino acids long. CDR1 LGHDT and CDR2 YNNKEL come from the germline V gene (reference sequence). The CDR3 is CASSPSAGHRAFF. The CDR3 coding sequence is TGTGCCAGCAGCCCCTCGGCGGGGCACCGAGCTTTCTTT. The full variable domain, in which reference TRBV3-1 and TRBJ1-1 provide the parts outside the CDR3, is DTAVSQTPKYLVTQMGNDKSIKCEQNLGHDTMYWYKQDSKKFLKIMFSYNNKELIINETVPNRFSPKSPDKAHLNLHINSLELGDSAVYFCASSPSAGHRAFFGQGTRLTVV.

This clonotype showed up many times. This chain joins TRBV30 and TRBJ2-3, with D maybe TRBD1 (5 bases). V lost 2 bases, J lost 3 bases, and 12 bases lay in between. The V gene's germline CDR1 is GTSNPN and CDR2 SVGIG (reference sequence). The CDR3 runs 14 residues. The CDR3 region has the DNA TGTGCCTGGAGTTCAGACAGCCTGACAGATACGCAGTATTTT. Translation gives CAWSSDSLTDTQYF.

This clonotype was recorded at least ten times. This chain joins TRBV6-6 and TRBJ2-1; the match to TRBD1 covers 7 bases. From germline, CDR1 is MNHNY and CDR2 SVGAGI (reference sequence). Unmatched junction bases numbered 9, after V lost 5 bases and J lost 11 bases. The CDR3 is made up of 13 amino acids. The CDR3 DNA reads as TGTGCCAGCAGTCCCTTGGACAGGAACAAGCAGTTCTTC. It yields the protein CASSPLDRNKQFF.

This clonotype was seen ten or more times. This chain uses TRBV10-3 with TRBJ1-1; no definite D call. Germline V gene data show CDR1 as ENHRY and CDR2 as SYGVKD. There are 13 residues in the CDR3. V was shortened by 5 bases and J by 2 bases, with 9 bases between the two germline ends. The CDR3 coding sequence is TGTGCCATCAGTCGTTCAGGAAACACTGAAGCTTTCTTT. It codes for CAISRSGNTEAFF.

This clonotype came up many times. This chain links TRBV3-1 with TRBJ2-2; D is perhaps TRBD2 (6 bases). Per the germline V gene, CDR1 is LGHDT and CDR2 is YNNKEL (reference sequence). V lost 0 bases to trimming and J lost 7 bases, with 9 bases between them. The CDR3 totals 14 residues. CDR3 nucleotides: TGTGCCAGCAGCCAAGACGGGGGAGGCGGGGAGCTGTTTTTT. Its protein product is CASSQDGGGGELFF.

This clonotype occurred many times. The chain carries TRBV11-2 and TRBJ2-1, with 12 nucleotides matching TRBD2. Unmatched junction bases numbered 7, after V lost 6 bases and J lost 7 bases. CDR1 and CDR2 (germline): SGHAT, FQNNGV. The CDR3 covers 15 residues. The CDR3 is CASRSLAGGWNEQFF. The CDR3 DNA reads as TGTGCCAGCAGGTCTCTAGCGGGAGGGTGGAATGAGCAGTTCTTC.